What follows is one TCR beta chain and its context. Its antigen is still unknown. Gene names refer to mouse genes. The read stops 4 residues short of the end of the CDR3; the missing end is completed from the germline J gene. Other DNA variants within this sample encode the same CDR3. The germline CDR1 and CDR2 sequences are FNHDT and SITEND (reference sequence). The J segment lost 1 base and the V segment lost 0 bases, leaving 1 base of the junction unmatched. The CDR3 spans 15 residues. Using CD4, CD8alpha, NKG2D, NKG2ACE and other markers, pooled cutaneous lymph node cells were sorted. This record belongs to a study of CD8+ T cells in alopecia areata. Study information: Female C3H/HeJ recipients aged roughly 6-11 weeks got skin from C3H/HeJ graft donors aged roughly 6-12 months that had spontaneous alopecia.

RNA, once extracted, was reverse transcribed into cDNA for use as the sequencing template. Sequenced by immunoSEQ multiplex PCR; TCRdb stores in-frame clones only, minus some. This repertoire lists roughly 260,000 clones without singletons; less than 1.5% sits in the top ten. Regarding the study as a whole: In scalp samples, resident alphabeta T cells of normal skin are also sequenced.

The genes are TRBV19 and TRBJ2-3, with TRBD2 identical over 8 bases. This TCR came from a C3H/HeJ mouse with alopecia areata. The MHC haplotype recorded for the strain is H2-k. Sample: CD4+ T cells sorted from a lymph node. CDR3 bases read: TGTGCCAGCAGTATAGGGGGGGGCGGTGCAGAA. Translating gives CASSIGGGGAE. The CDR3 reads in full as CASSIGGGGAETLYF.